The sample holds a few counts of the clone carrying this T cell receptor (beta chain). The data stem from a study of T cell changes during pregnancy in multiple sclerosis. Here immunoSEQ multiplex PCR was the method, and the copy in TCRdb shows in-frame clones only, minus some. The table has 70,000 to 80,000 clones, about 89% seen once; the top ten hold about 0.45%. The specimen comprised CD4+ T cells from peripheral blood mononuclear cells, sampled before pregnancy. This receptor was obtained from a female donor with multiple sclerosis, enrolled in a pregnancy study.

CDR3 bases: TGTGCCAGCTCACCCGGACTAGCGGGAGGCTACGAGCAGTACTTC. Protein product: CASSPGLAGGYEQYF. V is TRBV18 and J is TRBJ2-7; TRBD2 aligns across 14 bases. Trimming cost V 3 bases and J 3 bases; bases outside gene matches: 1. This CDR3 is built from 15 residues. Germline loops: CDR1 KGHSH, CDR2 LQKENI.